The rows below give T cell receptor beta chains drawn from one sample of a study of CD8+ T cells in alopecia areata. Libraries were prepared by immunoSEQ multiplex PCR; TCRdb keeps only in-frame clonotypes and omits some of them. This sample carries fewer than 250,000 clones, 55% to 70% of them seen once, and the ten largest clones take approximately 0.7%. Material: CD4+ T cells sorted from blood, obtained at week 4, from a patient treated with tofacitinib. These TCRs come from a human donor with alopecia areata. Both conserved end residues are part of each CDR3. The order of the fields is V gene, J gene, clone size, D gene, CDR3 protein, CDR3 DNA. A D gene is named only where the DNA matches it firmly. For some rows the clone size is stated as once, few or many, or as a class when expanded; others skip it.

>TRBV2|TRBJ1-1|NA|NA
CASSEEQGTEAFF
TGTGCCAGCAGTGAGGAGCAGGGCACTGAAGCTTTCTTT
>TRBV28|TRBJ1-5|NA|NA
CASSLLQGLNQPQHF
TGTGCCAGCAGTCTCCTTCAGGGGTTGAATCAGCCCCAGCATTTT
>TRBV15|TRBJ2-1|NA|NA
CATSKRSGSLRGNEQFF
TGTGCCACCAGTAAGAGATCCGGGAGCCTCAGGGGCAATGAGCAGTTCTTC
>TRBV7-2|TRBJ1-5|NA|TRBD1
CASSLTGQNNQPQHF
TGTGCCAGCAGCTTAACGGGACAGAATAATCAGCCCCAGCATTTT
>TRBV28|TRBJ2-1|NA|TRBD2
CASSLGTRFSGRAEFF
TGTGCCAGCAGTTTGGGGACCCGGTTTAGCGGGAGGGCAGAGTTCTTC
>TRBV7-2|TRBJ2-3|few|TRBD2
CASSLLWSGSGADTQYF
TGTGCCAGCAGCTTACTTTGGAGCGGGAGTGGTGCAGATACGCAGTATTTT
>TRBV18|TRBJ1-1|NA|TRBD1
CASSPMTGARGEAFF
TGTGCCAGCTCACCTATGACAGGGGCAAGGGGTGAAGCTTTCTTT
>TRBV28|TRBJ2-7|few|NA
CASSFLGNEQYF
TGTGCCAGCAGTTTTCTGGGAAACGAGCAGTACTTC
>TRBV7-9|TRBJ2-7|NA|NA
CASSLKAREYEQYF
TGTGCCAGCAGCTTAAAGGCCAGGGAGTACGAGCAGTACTTC
>TRBV30|TRBJ1-2|NA|NA
CAWSGGPRNGYTF
TGTGCCTGGAGTGGTGGTCCGAGAAATGGCTACACCTTC
>TRBV4-2|TRBJ2-5|NA|TRBD2
CASSQGRTSGTRETQYF
TGTGCCAGCAGCCAAGGCAGGACTAGCGGGACCCGGGAGACCCAGTACTTC
>TRBV4-3|TRBJ1-2|NA|NA
CASSQEQGLHGYTF
TGCGCCAGCAGCCAGGAACAGGGCCTACATGGCTACACCTTC
>TRBV13|TRBJ2-1|once|NA
CASSYRDPSYNEQFF
TGTGCCAGCAGCTACCGGGACCCCTCCTACAATGAGCAGTTCTTC
>TRBV30|TRBJ1-1|few|NA
CAWSVKGGAEAFF
TGTGCCTGGAGTGTTAAGGGGGGAGCTGAAGCTTTCTTT
>TRBV29-1|TRBJ1-3|few|NA
CSVETAGNTIYF
TGCAGCGTTGAGACGGCTGGAAACACCATATATTTT
>TRBV6-1|TRBJ2-5|few|TRBD2
CASSEAIAGGGETQYF
TGTGCCAGCAGTGAAGCCATAGCGGGAGGGGGAGAGACCCAGTACTTC
>TRBV6-5|TRBJ2-7|once|NA
CASSGAGGSYEQYF
TGTGCCAGCAGCGGGGCGGGTGGCTCCTACGAGCAGTACTTC
>TRBV4-1|TRBJ1-2|few|TRBD1
CASSQETRDRVPRNYGYTF
TGCGCCAGCAGCCAAGAAACCCGGGACAGGGTTCCAAGAAACTATGGCTACACCTTC
>TRBV19|TRBJ2-7|NA|TRBD1
CASSIRQGYEQYF
TGTGCCAGTAGTATTCGACAGGGCTACGAGCAGTACTTC
>TRBV29-1|TRBJ2-3|NA|TRBD1
CSVGRGGVTDTQYF
TGCAGCGTTGGAAGAGGGGGCGTGACAGATACGCAGTATTTT
>TRBV25-1|TRBJ2-7|few|NA
CASSDPGTKDNEQYF
TGTGCCAGCAGTGACCCCGGGACCAAGGACAACGAGCAGTACTTC
>TRBV30|TRBJ2-7|few|NA
CAWSGGGEQYF
TGTGCCTGGAGTGGGGGAGGAGAGCAGTACTTC
>TRBV4-1|TRBJ2-5|few|NA
CASSQEAGIGTQYF
TGCGCCAGCAGCCAAGAGGCGGGGATCGGGACCCAGTACTTC
>TRBV7-9|TRBJ2-5|NA|NA
CASSSAPTLQETQYF
TGTGCCAGCAGCTCCGCACCGACACTGCAAGAGACCCAGTACTTC
>TRBV7-3|TRBJ2-2|few|TRBD1
CASSRDSPTGELFF
TGTGCCAGCAGCCGGGACAGTCCCACCGGGGAGCTGTTTTTT
>TRBV7-3|TRBJ2-2|NA|NA
CASSLYLNTGELFF
TGTGCCAGCAGCTTATACCTGAACACCGGGGAGCTGTTTTTT
>TRBV29-1|TRBJ2-7|few|NA
CSVGGGLYEQYF
TGCAGCGTTGGGGGAGGACTCTACGAGCAGTACTTC
>TRBV4-3|TRBJ2-1|few|TRBD2
CASSQDPLAVSSYNEQFF
TGCGCCAGCAGCCAAGACCCCCTAGCGGTAAGCTCCTACAATGAGCAGTTCTTC
>TRBV30|TRBJ1-2|few|NA
CALTTGLNYGYTF
TGTGCCTTGACGACAGGCCTTAACTATGGCTACACCTTC
>TRBV29-1|TRBJ2-7|few|NA
CSTGTGDPLVQYF
TGCAGCACCGGTACCGGGGACCCCTTGGTGCAGTACTTC
>TRBV4-1|TRBJ2-4|NA|TRBD2
CASSQDQWGTSGNIQYF
TGCGCCAGCAGCCAAGATCAGTGGGGGACTAGCGGGAACATTCAGTACTTC
>TRBV12-5|TRBJ2-7|few|NA
CASGYSSYEQYF
TGTGCTAGTGGCTACAGCTCCTACGAGCAGTACTTC
>TRBV29-1|TRBJ1-5|NA|NA
CSVGQGNQPQHF
TGCAGCGTTGGACAGGGCAATCAGCCCCAGCATTTT
>TRBV10-3|TRBJ2-1|once|TRBD2
CAISPGSSGSNEQFF
TGTGCCATCAGCCCCGGGTCTAGCGGGAGCAATGAGCAGTTCTTC
>TRBV7-8|TRBJ2-5|NA|NA
CASSRVQETQYF
TGTGCCAGCAGCCGGGTCCAAGAGACCCAGTACTTC
>TRBV5-1|TRBJ2-5|few|NA
CASSLEGGAVQETQYF
TGCGCCAGCAGCTTGGAAGGCGGGGCAGTCCAAGAGACCCAGTACTTC
>TRBV6-5|TRBJ2-1|NA|NA
CASSYSRGAVGNEQFF
TGTGCCAGCAGTTACTCTCGGGGAGCGGTGGGGAATGAGCAGTTCTTC
>TRBV5-6|TRBJ2-5|few|NA
CASSFSGAETQYF
TGTGCCAGCAGCTTTAGCGGAGCAGAGACCCAGTACTTC
>TRBV7-2|TRBJ2-1|NA|TRBD2
CASSLRAGGLNEQFF
TGTGCCAGCAGCTTAAGAGCGGGAGGTCTGAATGAGCAGTTCTTC
>TRBV10-2|TRBJ2-7|NA|TRBD2
CASTSGRALYEQYF
TGCGCCAGCACTAGCGGGAGGGCCCTCTACGAGCAGTACTTC
>TRBV9|TRBJ2-1|NA|NA
CASSVGQDSLNEQFF
TGTGCCAGCAGCGTAGGCCAGGACAGTCTGAATGAGCAGTTCTTC
>TRBV6-1|TRBJ2-1|NA|NA
CASTQATGLSRSNEQFF
TGTGCCAGCACTCAAGCCACCGGACTTTCTAGGTCGAATGAGCAGTTCTTC
>TRBV15|TRBJ2-7|NA|NA
CATSRDGSEDPGNEQYF
TGTGCCACCAGCAGAGATGGTAGCGAGGACCCAGGGAACGAGCAGTACTTC
>TRBV30|TRBJ2-1|few|TRBD2
CAWRASGRALNEQFF
TGTGCCTGGCGCGCTAGCGGGAGGGCCCTCAATGAGCAGTTCTTC
>TRBV7-2|TRBJ2-7|NA|NA
CASSSGWGYYYEQYF
TGTGCCAGCAGCTCTGGGTGGGGGTACTACTACGAGCAGTACTTC
>TRBV11-2|TRBJ2-3|NA|TRBD2
CASSPTGLAGAGTQYF
TGTGCCAGCAGCCCCACAGGGCTAGCGGGTGCCGGTACGCAGTATTTT
>TRBV19|TRBJ1-5|once|NA
CASSSRAEENQPQHF
TGTGCCAGTAGTTCCCGGGCCGAGGAGAATCAGCCCCAGCATTTT
>TRBV30|TRBJ2-3|NA|NA
CAWLIRGRADTQYF
TGTGCCTGGCTAATCCGGGGAAGGGCAGATACGCAGTATTTT
>TRBV5-1|TRBJ2-2|few|TRBD2
CASSLRTSGATGELFF
TGCGCCAGCAGCCTTCGGACTAGCGGGGCCACCGGGGAGCTGTTTTTT
>TRBV9|TRBJ2-1|NA|NA
CASSVGPLNEQFF
TGTGCCAGCAGCGTAGGTCCCCTAAATGAGCAGTTCTTC
>TRBV28|TRBJ2-7|NA|TRBD1
CAIHSSGTGKYEQYF
TGTGCCATCCACAGTTCCGGGACAGGGAAGTACGAGCAGTACTTC
>TRBV29-1|TRBJ1-2|NA|NA
CSVDRVGANYGYTF
TGCAGCGTTGATCGGGTGGGAGCTAACTATGGCTACACCTTC
>TRBV28|TRBJ1-2|few|NA
CASFFGPNYGYTF
TGTGCCAGCTTCTTCGGTCCTAACTATGGCTACACCTTC
>TRBV5-1|TRBJ2-2|once|NA
CASSLALGGGPNTGELFF
TGCGCCAGCAGCTTGGCCTTAGGGGGAGGGCCCAACACCGGGGAGCTGTTTTTT
>TRBV5-1|TRBJ2-3|NA|NA
CASSFGGALFTDTQYF
TGCGCCAGCAGCTTCGGAGGGGCCTTATTCACAGATACGCAGTATTTT